The 4 T cell receptor beta chains listed next were all sequenced from one sample in a study of shared clonotypes between healthy human individuals. Method: immunoSEQ multiplex PCR; TCRdb's copy keeps in-frame clones and lacks some. The repertoire includes roughly 2.2 million clones, just under 95% of them detected once, and around 0.35% sits in the top ten. Input material: naive CD4+ T cells from PBMCs. Regarding subset: CD45RA+ positively selected. The receptors stem from a man between 18 and 35 years old in good health. Some clones in this sample may be carry-over from other donors' samples.

The CDR3 region is CASSVVGRENYEQYF. DNA of the CDR3: TGTGCCAGCAGCGTAGTCGGGCGCGAGAACTACGAGCAGTACTTC. The rearrangement links TRBV9 to TRBJ2-7; D is uncertain. Germline V gene sequence: CDR1 SGDLS, CDR2 YYNGEE. The CDR3 extends over 15 amino acids. V lost 0 bases to trimming and J lost 3 bases, with 13 bases between them.

The chain links TRBV6-5 to TRBJ2-5, with TRBD1 identical over 8 bases. TRBJ2-7 explains the end of the DNA better; the J call may be wrong. The CDR3 totals 14 residues. The germline gives CDR1 MNHEY, CDR2 SVGAGI. Here the CDR3 DNA reads TGTGCCAGCAGTTTTGACAGGGGCAGCAACGAGCAGTACTTC. Amino acid sequence: CASSFDRGSNEQYF.

The V call is TRBV28, the J call TRBJ1-5; possible D gene TRBD1, 6 bases. The CDR3 totals 14 residues. Between the trimmed V and J ends, which lost 5 bases and 4 bases, there was a span of 12 bases. Germline CDR1 reads MDHEN; CDR2 reads SYDVKM. This CDR3 is CASSRTALNQPQHF. In nucleotides, the CDR3 is TGTGCCAGCAGTCGGACAGCTCTTAATCAGCCCCAGCATTTT.

The genes are TRBV19 and TRBJ1-1; TRBD1 is a possible D gene (6 bases). Looked up from germline, CDR1 is LNHDA and CDR2 is SQIVND (reference sequence). The V end was cut by 5 bases, the J end by 2 bases, with 12 bases between. CDR3 length equals 14 residues. CDR3 in amino acids: CASSYSGGNTEAFF. In nucleotides, the CDR3 is TGTGCCAGTAGTTATTCTGGGGGCAACACTGAAGCTTTCTTT. The variable domain in full, with the rest retrieved from reference TRBV19 and TRBJ1-1, is DGGITQSPKYLFRKEGQNVTLSCEQNLNHDAMYWYRQDPGQGLRLIYYSQIVNDFQKGDIAEGYSVSREKKESFPLTVTSAQKNPTAFYLCASSYSGGNTEAFFGQGTRLTVV.